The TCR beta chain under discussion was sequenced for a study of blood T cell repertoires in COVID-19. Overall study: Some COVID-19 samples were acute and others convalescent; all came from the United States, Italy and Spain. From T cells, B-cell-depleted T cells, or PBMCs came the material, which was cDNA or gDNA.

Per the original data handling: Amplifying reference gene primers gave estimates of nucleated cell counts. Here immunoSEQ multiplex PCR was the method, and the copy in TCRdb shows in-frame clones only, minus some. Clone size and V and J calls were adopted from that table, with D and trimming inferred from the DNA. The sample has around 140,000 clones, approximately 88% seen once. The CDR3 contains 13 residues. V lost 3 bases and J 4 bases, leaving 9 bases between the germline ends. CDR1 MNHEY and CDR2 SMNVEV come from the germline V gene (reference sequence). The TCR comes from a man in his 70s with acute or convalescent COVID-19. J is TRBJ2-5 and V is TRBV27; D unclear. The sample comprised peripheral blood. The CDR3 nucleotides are TGTGCCAGCAGTTTTTACGTCGGAGAGACCCAGTACTTC. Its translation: CASSFYVGETQYF.